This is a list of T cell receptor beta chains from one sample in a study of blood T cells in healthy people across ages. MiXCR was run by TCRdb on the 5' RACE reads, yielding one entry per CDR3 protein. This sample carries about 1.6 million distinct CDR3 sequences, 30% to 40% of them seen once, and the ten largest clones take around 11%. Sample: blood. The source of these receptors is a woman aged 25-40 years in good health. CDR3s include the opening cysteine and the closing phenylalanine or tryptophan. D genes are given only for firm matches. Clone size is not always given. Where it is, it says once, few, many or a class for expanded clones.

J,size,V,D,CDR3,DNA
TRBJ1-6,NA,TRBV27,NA,CASSPYGQRDNSPLHF,TGTGCCAGCAGTCCCTACGGACAGCGGGATAATTCACCCCTCCACTTT
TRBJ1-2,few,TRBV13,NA,CASSLESQVFRYGYTF,TGTGCCAGCAGCTTAGAGTCCCAGGTCTTTAGATATGGCTACACCTTC
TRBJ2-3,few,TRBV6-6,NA,CAGSRRLDESKATQYF,TGTGCCGGCAGCCGCCGCTTGGACGAGAGCAAGGCCACGCAGTATTTT
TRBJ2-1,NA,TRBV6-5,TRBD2,CASKGRGTSIHEQFF,TGTGCCAGCAAGGGGCGGGGGACGAGTATCCATGAGCAGTTCTTC
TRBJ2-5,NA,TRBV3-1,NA,CASSQDGLVSETQYF,TGTGCCAGCAGCCAAGATGGGCTAGTATCAGAGACCCAGTACTTC
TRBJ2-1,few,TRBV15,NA,CATSRMGNNEQFF,TGTGCCACCAGCAGGATGGGTAACAATGAGCAGTTCTTC
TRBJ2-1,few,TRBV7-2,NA,CASSPGPGGEQFF,TGTGCCAGCAGCCCTGGCCCCGGTGGTGAGCAGTTCTTC
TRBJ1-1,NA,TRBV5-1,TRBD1,CASSITQGASEAFF,TGCGCCAGCAGCATCACACAGGGGGCCTCTGAAGCTTTCTTT
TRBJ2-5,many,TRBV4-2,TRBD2,CASSPRAVLALDGRETQYF,TGTGCCAGCAGCCCCCGGGCGGTACTAGCCCTCGACGGGAGGGAGACCCAGTACTTC
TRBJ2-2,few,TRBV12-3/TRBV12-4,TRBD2,CASSSRTSGSLTGELFF,TGTGCCAGCAGCTCTCGGACTAGCGGGAGTCTCACCGGGGAGCTGTTTTTT
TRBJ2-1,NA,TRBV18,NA,CTSSLVVYNEQFF,TGTACCAGCTCACTAGTGGTATACAATGAGCAGTTCTTC
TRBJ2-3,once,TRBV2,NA,CATRGSGAVTQYF,TGTGCCACCAGGGGAAGCGGCGCAGTTACGCAGTATTTT
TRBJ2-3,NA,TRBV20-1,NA,CSAAAPGEDTQCF,TGCAGTGCTGCGGCCCCAGGGGAAGATACGCAGTGTTTT
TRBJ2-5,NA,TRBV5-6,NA,CASSLGELALAYQETQYF,TGTGCCAGCAGCTTGGGTGAACTAGCCCTGGCGTACCAAGAGACCCAGTACTTC
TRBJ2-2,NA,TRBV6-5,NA,CASSLVLGGNTGELFF,TGTGCCAGCAGTTTAGTTTTGGGAGGAAACACCGGGGAGCTGTTTTTT
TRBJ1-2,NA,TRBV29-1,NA,CSVDLPSASYGYTF,TGCAGCGTTGATCTCCCAAGCGCTAGCTATGGCTACACCTTC
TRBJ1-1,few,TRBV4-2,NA,CASSQDPAGGNTEAFF,TGTGCCAGCAGCCAAGACCCGGCGGGGGGGAACACTGAAGCTTTCTTT
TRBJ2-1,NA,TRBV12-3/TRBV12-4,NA,CASSPRDTQGEQFF,TGTGCCAGCAGCCCCAGGGATACGCAGGGGGAGCAGTTCTTC
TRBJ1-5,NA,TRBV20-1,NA,CSGGTGAGQPQHF,TGCAGTGGCGGCACGGGGGCTGGGCAGCCCCAGCATTTT
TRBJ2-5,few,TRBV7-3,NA,CASSLGSGQTQYF,TGTGCCAGCAGCTTGGGGTCCGGACAGACCCAGTACTTC
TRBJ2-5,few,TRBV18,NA,CASSPEIGRIKETQYF,TGTGCCAGCTCACCAGAGATAGGACGGATAAAAGAGACCCAGTACTTC
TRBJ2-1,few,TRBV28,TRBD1,CASSSGQGGFGEQFF,TGTGCCAGCAGTTCAGGACAGGGGGGGTTCGGTGAGCAGTTCTTC
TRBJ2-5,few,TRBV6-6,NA,CASSHWEETQYF,TGTGCCAGCAGCCATTGGGAAGAGACCCAGTACTTC
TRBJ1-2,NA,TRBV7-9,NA,CASKTRDGEFDGYTF,TGTGCCAGCAAGACCCGGGACGGGGAATTCGATGGCTACACCTTC
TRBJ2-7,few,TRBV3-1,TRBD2,CASSQGGLAGASWEQYF,TGTGCCAGCAGCCAAGGCGGGCTAGCGGGGGCCTCGTGGGAGCAGTACTTC
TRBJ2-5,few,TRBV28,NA,CASSTPFRTEYQETQYF,TGTGCCAGCAGTACCCCCTTCCGAACAGAATATCAAGAGACCCAGTACTTC
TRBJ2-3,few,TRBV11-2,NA,CASSFGTNDDTQYF,TGTGCCAGCAGCTTTGGGACCAATGATGATACGCAGTATTTT
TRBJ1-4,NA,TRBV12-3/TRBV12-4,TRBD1,CASSSGGTAKTTNEKLFF,TGTGCCAGCAGTTCCGGTGGGACAGCCAAGACAACTAATGAAAAACTGTTTTTT
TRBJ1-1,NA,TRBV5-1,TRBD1,CASSYGTGIFNTEAFF,TGCGCCAGCAGCTATGGGACAGGAATCTTTAACACTGAAGCTTTCTTT
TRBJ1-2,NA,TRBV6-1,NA,CASSESGRTGYTF,TGTGCCAGCAGTGAGTCAGGGAGGACTGGCTACACCTTC
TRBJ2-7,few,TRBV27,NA,CASSSRQVVVDEQYF,TGTGCCAGCAGTTCCAGACAGGTGGTGGTGGACGAGCAGTACTTC
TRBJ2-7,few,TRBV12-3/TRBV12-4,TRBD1,CASNFRQGPSYEQYF,TGTGCCAGCAATTTTCGACAGGGACCTTCCTACGAGCAGTACTTC
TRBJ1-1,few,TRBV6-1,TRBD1,CASTRDRGLNTEAFF,TGTGCCAGCACCCGGGACAGGGGCCTTAACACTGAAGCTTTCTTT
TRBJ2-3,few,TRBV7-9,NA,CASSAGGQADTQYF,TGTGCCAGCAGCGCCGGGGGGCAGGCGGATACGCAGTATTTT
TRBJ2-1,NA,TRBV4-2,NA,CTSSQDLGAENNEQFF,TGTACCAGCAGCCAAGATCTAGGGGCGGAAAACAATGAGCAGTTCTTC
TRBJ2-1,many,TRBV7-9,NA,CASSPPQGEQFF,TGTGCCAGCAGCCCCCCTCAGGGTGAGCAGTTCTTC
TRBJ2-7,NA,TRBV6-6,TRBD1,CASSVTGDHEQYF,TGTGCCAGCAGCGTTACAGGGGACCACGAGCAGTACTTC
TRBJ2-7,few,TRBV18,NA,CASSLGPSTNEQYF,TGTGCCAGCTCACTTGGCCCTAGCACTAACGAGCAGTACTTC
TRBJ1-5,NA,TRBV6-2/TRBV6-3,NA,CASSVHSDQPQHF,TGTGCCAGCAGTGTCCACAGTGATCAGCCCCAGCATTTT
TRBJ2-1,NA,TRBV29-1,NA,CSVHSGNEQFF,TGCAGCGTTCATTCGGGCAATGAGCAGTTCTTC
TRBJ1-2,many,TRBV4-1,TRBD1,CASSQMGRGDGYTF,TGCGCCAGCAGCCAAATGGGCAGGGGGGATGGCTACACCTTC
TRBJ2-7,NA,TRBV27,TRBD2,CASSFGTSGTSPYEQYF,TGTGCCAGCAGTTTTGGGACTAGCGGGACCTCCCCCTACGAGCAGTACTTC
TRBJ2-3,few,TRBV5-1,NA,CASRPVGVSTDTQYF,TGCGCCAGCAGACCGGTGGGGGTTAGCACAGATACGCAGTATTTT
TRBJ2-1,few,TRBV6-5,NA,CARNIYRDPGNEQFF,TGTGCCAGAAACATTTACAGGGACCCAGGGAATGAGCAGTTCTTC
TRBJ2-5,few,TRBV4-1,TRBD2,CASSQRGGPGETQYF,TGCGCCAGCAGCCAGAGGGGAGGGCCGGGGGAGACCCAGTACTTC
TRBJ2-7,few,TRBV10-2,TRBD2,CASQTLAETYEQYF,TGCGCCAGCCAGACTCTAGCGGAGACCTACGAGCAGTACTTC